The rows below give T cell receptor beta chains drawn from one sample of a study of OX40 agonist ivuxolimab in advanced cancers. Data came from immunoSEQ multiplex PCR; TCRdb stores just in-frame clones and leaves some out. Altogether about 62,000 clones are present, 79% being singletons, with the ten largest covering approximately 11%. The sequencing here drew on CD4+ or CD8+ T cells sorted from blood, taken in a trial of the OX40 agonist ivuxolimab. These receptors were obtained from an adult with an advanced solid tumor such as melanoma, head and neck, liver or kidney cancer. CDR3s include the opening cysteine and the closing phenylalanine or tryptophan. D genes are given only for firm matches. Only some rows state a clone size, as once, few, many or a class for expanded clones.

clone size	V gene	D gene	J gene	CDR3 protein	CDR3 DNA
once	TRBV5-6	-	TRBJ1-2	CASSLGHLGSGYTF	TGTGCCAGCAGCTTGGGACACTTAGGGTCGGGCTACACCTTC
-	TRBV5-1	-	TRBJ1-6	CASSLLRRGRAGDEENSPLHF	TGCGCCAGCAGCTTGCTACGGAGGGGCAGGGCGGGCGATGAAGAAAATTCACCCCTCCACTTT
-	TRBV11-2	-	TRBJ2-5	CASSLGRLQETQYF	TGTGCCAGCAGCTTAGGCAGGCTCCAAGAGACCCAGTACTTC
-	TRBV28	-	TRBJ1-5	CASRAVDGNQPQHF	TGTGCCAGCAGAGCGGTGGACGGCAATCAGCCCCAGCATTTT
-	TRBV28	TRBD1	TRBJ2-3	CASNPKIRDSGPDTQYF	TGTGCCAGCAATCCTAAAATCCGGGACAGCGGCCCAGATACGCAGTATTTT
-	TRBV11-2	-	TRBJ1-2	CASSYQGTDSAGYTF	TGTGCCAGCAGCTACCAAGGGACTGACAGCGCTGGCTACACCTTC
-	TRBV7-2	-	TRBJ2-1	CASSLGEGSYNEQFF	TGTGCCAGCAGCTTAGGAGAAGGGTCCTACAATGAGCAGTTCTTC
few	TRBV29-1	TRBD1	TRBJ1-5	CSVGQAGQPQHF	TGCAGCGTCGGACAGGCTGGTCAGCCCCAGCATTTT
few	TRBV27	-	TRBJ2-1	CASRNVGEQFF	TGTGCCAGCAGGAACGTAGGGGAGCAGTTCTTC
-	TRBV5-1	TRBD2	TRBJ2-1	CASSTLAGVYNEQFF	TGCGCCAGCAGCACACTAGCGGGGGTCTACAATGAGCAGTTCTTC
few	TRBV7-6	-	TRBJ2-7	CASSSTMGSYEQYF	TGTGCCAGCAGCTCGACAATGGGCTCCTACGAGCAGTACTTC
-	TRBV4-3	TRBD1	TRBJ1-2	CASSQGGQGRLYGYTF	TGCGCCAGCAGCCAAGGGGGACAGGGGAGGCTCTATGGCTACACCTTC
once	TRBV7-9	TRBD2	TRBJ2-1	CASSLSGHGYNEQFF	TGTGCCAGCAGCCTTAGCGGGCATGGCTACAATGAGCAGTTCTTC
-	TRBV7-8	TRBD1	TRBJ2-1	CASSLERAGGSNEQFF	TGTGCCAGCAGCTTAGAACGGGCAGGGGGCAGCAATGAGCAGTTCTTC
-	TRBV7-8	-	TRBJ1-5	CASSLAGLRGPMRNQPQHF	TGTGCCAGCAGCTTAGCTGGCCTCAGGGGACCCATGCGCAATCAGCCCCAGCATTTT
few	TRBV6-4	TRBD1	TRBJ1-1	CASSDSDRSRPEAFF	TGTGCCAGCAGTGACTCGGACAGGTCGAGGCCTGAAGCTTTCTTT
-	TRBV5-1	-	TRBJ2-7	CASSFVTASYEQYF	TGCGCCAGCAGCTTCGTCACCGCCTCCTACGAGCAGTACTTC
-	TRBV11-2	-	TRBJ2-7	CASSLIRGLGSYEQYF	TGTGCCAGCAGCTTAATCCGGGGCTTGGGCTCCTACGAGCAGTACTTC
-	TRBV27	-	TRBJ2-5	CASSPSRRGETQYF	TGTGCCAGCAGTCCCTCAAGGCGCGGGGAGACCCAGTACTTC
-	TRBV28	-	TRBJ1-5	CASSLNRRGDNQPQHF	TGTGCCAGCAGTTTAAACAGGAGGGGGGATAATCAGCCCCAGCATTTT
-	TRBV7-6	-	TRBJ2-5	CASSIQLFQETQYF	TGTGCCAGCAGCATACAGCTTTTTCAAGAGACCCAGTACTTC
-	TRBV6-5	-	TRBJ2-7	CASSYSTSGSYEQYF	TGTGCCAGCAGTTACTCGACTTCCGGGAGCTACGAGCAGTACTTC
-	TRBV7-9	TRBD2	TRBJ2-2	CASTGLAGINTGELFF	TGTGCCTCCACGGGACTAGCGGGGATCAACACCGGGGAGCTGTTTTTT
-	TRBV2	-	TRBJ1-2	CASSDGGLGYGYTF	TGTGCCAGCAGTGACGGGGGTCTCGGATATGGCTACACCTTC
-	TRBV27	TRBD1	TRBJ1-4	CASSETRQGGKLFF	TGTGCCAGCAGCGAAACCCGACAGGGTGGAAAACTGTTTTTT
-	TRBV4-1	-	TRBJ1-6	CASSRTAGLNNSPLHF	TGCGCCAGCAGCCGGACAGCAGGGCTCAATAATTCACCCCTCCACTTT
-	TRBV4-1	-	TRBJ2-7	CASTKGGLGTDEQYF	TGCGCCAGCACCAAGGGGGGCTTGGGAACCGACGAGCAGTACTTC
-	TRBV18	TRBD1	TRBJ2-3	CASSQTTGVADTQYF	TGTGCCAGCTCACAAACGACAGGGGTGGCAGATACGCAGTATTTT
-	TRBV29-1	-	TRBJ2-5	CSVESEYQETQYF	TGCAGCGTTGAATCGGAGTACCAAGAGACCCAGTACTTC
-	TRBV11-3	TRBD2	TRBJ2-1	CASSRLAGDGGEQFF	TGTGCCAGCAGCCGACTAGCGGGAGATGGGGGTGAGCAGTTCTTC
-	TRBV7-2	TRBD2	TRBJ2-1	CASSLRTSANEQFF	TGTGCCAGCAGCCTCCGGACTAGCGCCAATGAGCAGTTCTTC
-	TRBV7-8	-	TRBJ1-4	CASSLGNNEKLFF	TGTGCCAGCAGCTTAGGGAATAATGAAAAACTGTTTTTT
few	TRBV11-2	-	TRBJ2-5	CASTKLSPKRETQYF	TGTGCCAGCACCAAACTGAGCCCCAAGAGAGAGACCCAGTACTTC
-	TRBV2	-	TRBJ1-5	CASSELPRGNQPQHF	TGTGCCAGCAGTGAACTCCCGAGAGGCAATCAGCCCCAGCATTTT
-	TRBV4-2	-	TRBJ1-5	CASSPTGYGREPQHF	TGTGCCAGCAGCCCGACGGGGTACGGAAGGGAGCCCCAGCATTTT
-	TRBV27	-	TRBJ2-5	CASSSLVGATQETQYF	TGTGCCAGCAGTTCCCTAGTGGGAGCGACCCAAGAGACCCAGTACTTC
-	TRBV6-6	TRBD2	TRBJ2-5	CASSYLTSRETQYF	TGTGCCAGCAGTTACTTGACTAGCCGGGAGACCCAGTACTTC
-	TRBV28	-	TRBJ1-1	CASSLNPHQEGYSRTEAFF	TGTGCCAGCAGTTTAAATCCACACCAGGAGGGCTACTCGAGAACTGAAGCTTTCTTT
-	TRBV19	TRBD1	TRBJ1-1	CASSIEGQSITEAFF	TGTGCCAGTAGTATAGAGGGACAGAGTATAACTGAAGCTTTCTTT
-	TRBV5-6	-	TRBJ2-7	CASSLGNEQYF	TGTGCCAGCAGCTTAGGGAACGAGCAGTACTTC
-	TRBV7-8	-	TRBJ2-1	CASSQAGGSIYNEQFF	TGTGCCAGCAGCCAGGCTGGAGGATCCATTTACAATGAGCAGTTCTTC
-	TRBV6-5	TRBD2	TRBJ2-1	CASRRLAGEGEQFF	TGTGCCAGCAGACGGCTAGCGGGAGAAGGAGAGCAGTTCTTC
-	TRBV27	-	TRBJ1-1	CASGAGYTEAFF	TGTGCCAGCGGGGCCGGATACACTGAAGCTTTCTTT
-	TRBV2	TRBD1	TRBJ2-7	CASSGDRAAEQYF	TGTGCCAGCAGTGGTGACAGGGCTGCCGAGCAGTACTTC
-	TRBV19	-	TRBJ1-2	CASSPPYKYGGGYTF	TGTGCCAGTAGTCCCCCGTATAAGTATGGGGGCGGCTACACCTTC
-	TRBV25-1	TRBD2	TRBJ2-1	CASSDPLAGGPYNEQFF	TGTGCCAGCAGTGACCCCTTAGCGGGAGGGCCATACAATGAGCAGTTCTTC